These 8 T cell receptor beta chains were all obtained from the same sample, sequenced in a study of cytomegalovirus exposure and HLA in healthy donors. Clones were read by immunoSEQ multiplex PCR, and TCRdb kept only the in-frame ones, dropping some. The profile shows more than 250,000 clones, roughly 90% of them singletons. Sequencing input: PBMCs. The receptors shown here come from a woman younger than 45 in good health and CMV-seropositive.

The chain has TRBV5-1 and TRBJ2-3, with 9 bases matching TRBD2. The CDR3 spans 15 residues. Losses at the gene ends were 7 bases for V and 4 bases for J; bases not matched to a gene: 10. In germline, CDR1 is SGHRS, CDR2 YFSETQ. The DNA for the CDR3 is TGCGCCAGCGACATTAGCGGGGGTAGGGCAGATACGCAGTATTTT. Its protein is CASDISGGRADTQYF.

This sequence joins TRBV14 and TRBJ2-5; D uncertain. Trimming took off 4 bases at V and 7 bases at J, with 7 bases between the two ends. Germline loops: CDR1 SGHDN, CDR2 FVKESK. The CDR3 totals 11 residues. The CDR3 region is CASSLGGTQYF. DNA of the CDR3: TGTGCCAGCAGCCTAGGTGGGACCCAGTACTTC.

This chain joins TRBV5-1 and TRBJ2-7; 10 bases are shared with TRBD2. Trimming removed 3 bases from V and 2 bases from J; junction bases left unmatched: 2. The CDR3 is 14 amino acids. The V gene's germline CDR1 is SGHRS and CDR2 YFSETQ. CDR3 DNA sequence: TGCGCCAGCAGCTCGGGACTAGCGACCTACGAGCAGTACTTC. It specifies CASSSGLATYEQYF.

This clone appeared once. The chain uses TRBV7-6 and TRBJ1-1, with a tentative D call TRBD1 (5 bases). CDR3 length equals 15 residues. Germline loops: CDR1 SGHVS, CDR2 FNYEAQ. Deletions cut 5 bases from V and 1 base from J, with 14 bases between. CDR3 bases: TGTGCCAGCAGCGCAACAGGAGCTCGGAACACTGAAGCTTTCTTT. Protein sequence: CASSATGARNTEAFF.

V usage is TRBV7-3 and J usage is TRBJ2-1; perhaps TRBD1 as D (5 bases). Germline V gene lookup returns CDR1 SGHTA and CDR2 FQGTGA. Between the trimmed V and J ends, which lost 9 bases and 5 bases, there was a span of 11 bases. The CDR3 consists of 12 residues. As DNA, the CDR3 is TGTGCCAGTGGACACGTCAACAATGAGCAGTTCTTC. Protein product: CASGHVNNEQFF.

This chain links TRBV19 with TRBJ1-5; D is unclear. Germline loops: CDR1 LNHDA, CDR2 SQIVND (reference sequence). CDR3 length equals 15 residues. The ends were cut back, 4 bases at V and 2 bases at J, with 12 bases in the middle. CDR3 in DNA: TGTGCCAGTAGTAGTATCTCCGTTGGCAATCAGCCCCAGCATTTT. It encodes CASSSISVGNQPQHF.

In DNA form, the CDR3 reads TGTGCCTCTACAGGGACGTATGGCTACACCTTC. Its translation is CASTGTYGYTF. J is TRBJ1-2 and V is TRBV30, with D possibly TRBD1 on 6 matching bases. This CDR3 is 11 amino acids long. Between the trimmed V and J ends, which lost 7 bases and 5 bases, there was a span of 11 bases. CDR1 and CDR2 (germline): GTSNPN, SVGIG (reference sequence).

The rearrangement joins TRBV29-1 to TRBJ2-1; D may correspond to TRBD1 or TRBD2 (5 bases each). In germline, CDR1 is SQVTM, CDR2 ANQGSEA. V was cut by 4 bases and J by 10 bases, with 8 bases left in between. The CDR3 totals 10 residues. CDR3 nucleotide sequence: TGCAGCGTTGGGGGACGAGAGCAGTTCTTC. Translating it yields CSVGGREQFF.